This T cell receptor beta chain comes out of a study of patients and donors after allogeneic stem cell transplantation (dated by TCRdb to the early 2020s). Via the germline V gene, CDR1 is MDHEN and CDR2 SYDVKM. The cysteine opens and the phenylalanine closes a CDR3 of 14 amino acids. Only CDR3 DNA remains: 42 bases, in frame from the first base. V gives up 2 bases and J gives up 1 base, and the segment between their germline ends measures 8 bases. Library method: RT-PCR. Sequencer: NextSeq 550. TCRdb reran the public reads through fastp at Q25 and MiXCR, keeping productive beta chains. Merged by CDR3 protein, the rows form single entries marked with the most common genes and DNA. The sample profile shows nearly 2,000 distinct CDR3 sequences; approximately 1.5% of them were found once. The ten most abundant clones make up approximately 5.2% of the sample. This clonotype registers as medium-sized (0.01 to 0.1%) within its sample. What antigen it recognizes has not been identified. Base quality data are lacking; no much larger clone is found one base away.

The sequenced sample consisted of blood, either unsorted or a sorted T cell fraction (not recorded which). Recombination connected TRBV28 to TRBJ1-1, with no reliable assignment of the D segment. The sequence was collected from a human donor who was either an allogeneic HSCT recipient or a stem cell or donor lymphocyte infusion donor (not recorded which). It is not recorded whose cells these are; they may come from a transplant donor. The sequence in DNA is TGTGCCAGCAGTTTAAGGCGACAGAACACTGAAGCTTTCTTT. Translated, this is CASSLRRQNTEAFF.